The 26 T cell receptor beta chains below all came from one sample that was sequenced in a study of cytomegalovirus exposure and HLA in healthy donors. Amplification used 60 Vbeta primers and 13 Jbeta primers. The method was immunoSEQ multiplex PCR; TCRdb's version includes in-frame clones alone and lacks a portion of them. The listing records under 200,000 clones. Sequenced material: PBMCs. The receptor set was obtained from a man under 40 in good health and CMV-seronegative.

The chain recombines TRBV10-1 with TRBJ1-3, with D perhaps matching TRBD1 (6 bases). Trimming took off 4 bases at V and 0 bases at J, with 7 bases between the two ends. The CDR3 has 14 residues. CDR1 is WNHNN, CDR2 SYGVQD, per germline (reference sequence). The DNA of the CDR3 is TGCGCCAGCAGTGGGACAGCCTCTGGAAACACCATATATTTT. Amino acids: CASSGTASGNTIYF.

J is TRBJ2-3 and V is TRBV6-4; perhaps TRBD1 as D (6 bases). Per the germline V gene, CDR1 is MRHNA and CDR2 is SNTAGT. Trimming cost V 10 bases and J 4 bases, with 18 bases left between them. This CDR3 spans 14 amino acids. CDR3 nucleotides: TGTGCCACCGCACAACAGGGAGCTGCAGATACGCAGTATTTT. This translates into CATAQQGAADTQYF.

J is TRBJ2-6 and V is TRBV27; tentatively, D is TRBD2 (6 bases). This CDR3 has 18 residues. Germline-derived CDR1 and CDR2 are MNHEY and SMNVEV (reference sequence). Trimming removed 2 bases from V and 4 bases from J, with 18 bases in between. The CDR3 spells CASSLAGGRPSGANVLTF. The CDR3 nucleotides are TGTGCCAGCAGTTTAGCGGGTGGGAGGCCCAGCGGGGCCAACGTCCTGACTTTC.

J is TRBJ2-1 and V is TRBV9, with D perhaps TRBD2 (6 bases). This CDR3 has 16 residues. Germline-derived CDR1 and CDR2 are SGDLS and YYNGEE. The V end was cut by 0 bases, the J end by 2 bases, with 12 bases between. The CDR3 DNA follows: TGTGCCAGCAGCGTAGATGGGGCGGGACCCTACAATGAGCAGTTCTTC. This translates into CASSVDGAGPYNEQFF.

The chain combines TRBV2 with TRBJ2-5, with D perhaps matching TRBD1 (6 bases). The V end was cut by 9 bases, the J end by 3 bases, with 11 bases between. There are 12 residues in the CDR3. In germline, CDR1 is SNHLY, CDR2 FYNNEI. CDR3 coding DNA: TGTGCCAGTAACAGGGTTGAAGAGACCCAGTACTTC. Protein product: CASNRVEETQYF.

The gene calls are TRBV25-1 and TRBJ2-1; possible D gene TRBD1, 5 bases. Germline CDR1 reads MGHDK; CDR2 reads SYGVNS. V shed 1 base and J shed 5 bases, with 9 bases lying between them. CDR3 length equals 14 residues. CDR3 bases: TGTGCCAGCAGTGAATTGAAGGGGCACAATGAGCAGTTCTTC. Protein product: CASSELKGHNEQFF. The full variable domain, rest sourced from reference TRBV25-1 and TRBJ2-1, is EADIYQTPRYLVIGTGKKITLECSQTMGHDKMYWYQQDPGMELHLIHYSYGVNSTEKGDLSSESTVSRIRTEHFPLTLESARPSHTSQYLCASSELKGHNEQFFGPGTRLTVL.

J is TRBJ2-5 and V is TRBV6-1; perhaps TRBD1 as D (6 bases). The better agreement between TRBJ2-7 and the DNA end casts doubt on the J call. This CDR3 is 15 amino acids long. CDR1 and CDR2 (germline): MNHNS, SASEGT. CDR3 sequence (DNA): TGTGCCAGCAGCGTAGGGGGTTATAGCTCCTACGAGCAGTACTTC. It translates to CASSVGGYSSYEQYF.

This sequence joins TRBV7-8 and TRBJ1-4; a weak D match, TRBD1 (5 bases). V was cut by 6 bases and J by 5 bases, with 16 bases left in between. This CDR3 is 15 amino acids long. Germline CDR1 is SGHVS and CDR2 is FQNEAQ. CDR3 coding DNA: TGTGCCAGCAGACAATCCTGGGGGGGGAATGAAAAACTGTTTTTT. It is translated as CASRQSWGGNEKLFF.

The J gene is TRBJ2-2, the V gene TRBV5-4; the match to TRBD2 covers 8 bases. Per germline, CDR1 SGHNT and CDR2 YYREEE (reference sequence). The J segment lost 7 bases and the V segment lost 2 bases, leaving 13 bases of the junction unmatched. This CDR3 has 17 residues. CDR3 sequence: CASSLGRGASRGGELFF. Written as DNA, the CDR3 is TGTGCCAGCAGCTTAGGGCGGGGGGCCTCACGGGGCGGGGAGCTGTTTTTT.

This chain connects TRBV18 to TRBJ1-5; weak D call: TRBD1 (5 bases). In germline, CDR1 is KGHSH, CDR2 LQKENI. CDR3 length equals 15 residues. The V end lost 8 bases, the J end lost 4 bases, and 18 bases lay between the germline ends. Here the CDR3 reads CASTFGAGPNQPQHF. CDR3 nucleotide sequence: TGTGCCAGCACTTTTGGGGCAGGGCCAAATCAGCCCCAGCATTTT. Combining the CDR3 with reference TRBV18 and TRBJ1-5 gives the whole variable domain NAGVMQNPRHLVRRRGQEARLRCSPMKGHSHVYWYRQLPEEGLKFMVYLQKENIIDESGMPKERFSAEFPKEGPSILRIQQVVRGDSAAYFCASTFGAGPNQPQHFGDGTRLSIL.

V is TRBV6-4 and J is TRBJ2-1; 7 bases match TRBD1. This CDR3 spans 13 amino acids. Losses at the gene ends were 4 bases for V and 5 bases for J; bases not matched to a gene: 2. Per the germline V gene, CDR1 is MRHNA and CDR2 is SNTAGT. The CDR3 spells CASSGDSNNEQFF. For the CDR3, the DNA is TGTGCCAGCAGTGGGGACAGTAACAATGAGCAGTTCTTC.

CDR3 sequence reads: CASSPPGLDYNEQFF. The CDR3 DNA reads as TGCGCCAGCAGCCCGCCGGGACTAGACTACAATGAGCAGTTCTTC. J is TRBJ2-1 and V is TRBV4-3; 8 bases fit TRBD2. The J segment lost 3 bases and the V segment lost 4 bases, leaving 5 bases of the junction unmatched. Germline lookup yields CDR1 LGHNA and CDR2 YSLEER. This CDR3 is 15 amino acids long.

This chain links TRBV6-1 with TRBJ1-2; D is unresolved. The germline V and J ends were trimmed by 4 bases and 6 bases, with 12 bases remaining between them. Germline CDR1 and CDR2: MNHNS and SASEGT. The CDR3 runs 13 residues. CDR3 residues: CASSGPTYDGYTF. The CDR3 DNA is TGTGCCAGCAGTGGGCCGACATACGATGGCTACACCTTC.

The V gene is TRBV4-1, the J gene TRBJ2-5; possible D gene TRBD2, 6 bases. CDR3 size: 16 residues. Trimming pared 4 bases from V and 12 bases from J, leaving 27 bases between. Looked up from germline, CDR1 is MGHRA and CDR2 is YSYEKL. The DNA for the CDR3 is TGCGCCAGCAGCCCCTGGGAGGTGTCTTTGGACTCCCTGGAGTACTTC. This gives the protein CASSPWEVSLDSLEYF.

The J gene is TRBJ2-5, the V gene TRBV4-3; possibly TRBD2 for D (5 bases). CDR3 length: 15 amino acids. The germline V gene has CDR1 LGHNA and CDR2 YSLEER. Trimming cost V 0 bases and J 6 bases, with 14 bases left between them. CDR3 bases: TGCGCCAGCAGCCAAGAGGTGGGCGGGTACAAGACCCAGTACTTC. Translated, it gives CASSQEVGGYKTQYF.

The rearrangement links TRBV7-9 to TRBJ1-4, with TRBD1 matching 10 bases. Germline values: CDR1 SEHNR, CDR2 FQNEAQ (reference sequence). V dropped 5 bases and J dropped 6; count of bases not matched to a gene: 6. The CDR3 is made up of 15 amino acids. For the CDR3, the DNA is TGTGCCAGCAGCCTCGACAGGGGGCGCGATGAAAAACTGTTTTTT. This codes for CASSLDRGRDEKLFF.

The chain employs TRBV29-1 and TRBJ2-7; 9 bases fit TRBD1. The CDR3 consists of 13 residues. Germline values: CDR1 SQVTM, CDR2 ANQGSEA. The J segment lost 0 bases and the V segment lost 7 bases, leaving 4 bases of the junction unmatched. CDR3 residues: CSAGQGFSYEQYF. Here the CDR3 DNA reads TGCAGCGCCGGACAGGGGTTCTCCTACGAGCAGTACTTC.

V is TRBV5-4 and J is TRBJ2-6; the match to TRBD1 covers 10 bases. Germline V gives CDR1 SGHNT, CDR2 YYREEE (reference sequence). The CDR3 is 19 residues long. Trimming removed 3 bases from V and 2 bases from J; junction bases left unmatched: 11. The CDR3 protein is CASSSNSGTGEAGANVLTF. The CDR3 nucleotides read TGTGCCAGCAGCTCCAACTCCGGGACAGGGGAGGCTGGGGCCAACGTCCTGACTTTC.

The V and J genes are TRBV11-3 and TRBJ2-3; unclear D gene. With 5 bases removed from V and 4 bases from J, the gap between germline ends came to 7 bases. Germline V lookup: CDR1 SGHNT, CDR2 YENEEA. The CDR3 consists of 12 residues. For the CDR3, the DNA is TGTGCCAGCAGCATCCGGGCAGATACGCAGTATTTT. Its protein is CASSIRADTQYF.

The DNA for the CDR3 is TGTGCCAGCAGCTTAGTTCTTCTAGATACGCAGTATTTT. This sequence encodes CASSLVLLDTQYF. The rearrangement joins TRBV7-9 to TRBJ2-3, with D hard to call. V was clipped by 1 base and J by 5 bases, with 7 bases between them. The CDR3 has 13 residues. Germline V CDR1 and CDR2: SEHNR, FQNEAQ (reference sequence).

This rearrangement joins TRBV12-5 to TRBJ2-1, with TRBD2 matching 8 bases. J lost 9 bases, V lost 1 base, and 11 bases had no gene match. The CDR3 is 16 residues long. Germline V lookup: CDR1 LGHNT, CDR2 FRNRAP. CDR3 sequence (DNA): TGTGCTAGTGGTTTGGGTCTAGCGGGTACCGCGGGTGAGCAGTTCTTC. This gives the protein CASGLGLAGTAGEQFF.

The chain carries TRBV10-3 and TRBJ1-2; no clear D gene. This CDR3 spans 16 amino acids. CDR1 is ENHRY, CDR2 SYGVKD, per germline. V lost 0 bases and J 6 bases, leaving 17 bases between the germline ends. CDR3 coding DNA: TGTGCCATCAGTGAGTCCATCATGTCGTTTCCAGATGGCTACACCTTC. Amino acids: CAISESIMSFPDGYTF.

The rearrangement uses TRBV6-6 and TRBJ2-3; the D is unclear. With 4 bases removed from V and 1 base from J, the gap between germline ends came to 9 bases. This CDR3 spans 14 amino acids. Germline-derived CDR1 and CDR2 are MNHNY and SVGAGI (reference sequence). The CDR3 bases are TGTGCCAGCAGTTCCTCCTCAGGCACAGATACGCAGTATTTT. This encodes CASSSSSGTDTQYF.

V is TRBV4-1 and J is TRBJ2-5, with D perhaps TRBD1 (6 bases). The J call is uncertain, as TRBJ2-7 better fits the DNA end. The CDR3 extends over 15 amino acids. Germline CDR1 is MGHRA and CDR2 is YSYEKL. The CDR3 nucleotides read TGCGCCAGCAAAAGGGAATCAGGGGTAACCTACGAGCAGTACTTC. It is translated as CASKRESGVTYEQYF.

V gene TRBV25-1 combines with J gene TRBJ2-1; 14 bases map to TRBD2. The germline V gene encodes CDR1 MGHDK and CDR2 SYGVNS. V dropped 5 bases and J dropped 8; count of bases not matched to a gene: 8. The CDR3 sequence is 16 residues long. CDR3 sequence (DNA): TGTGCCAGCAGTCCCGGGACTAGCGGGAGAGTCGATGAGCAGTTCTTC. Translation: CASSPGTSGRVDEQFF.

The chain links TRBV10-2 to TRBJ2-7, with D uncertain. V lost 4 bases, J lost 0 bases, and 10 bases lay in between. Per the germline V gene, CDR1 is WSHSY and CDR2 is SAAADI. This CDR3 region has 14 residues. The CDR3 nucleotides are TGCGCCAGCAGTGGAGCAGGCTACTCCTACGAGCAGTACTTC. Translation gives CASSGAGYSYEQYF.